This entry lists 5 T cell receptor beta chains sequenced from one sample in a study of shared clonotypes between healthy human individuals. Only CD45RO-negative cells positively selected for CCR7 counted as naive CD8 cells, so terminally differentiated effector memory CD45RA+ cells were excluded. The data were produced by immunoSEQ multiplex PCR, yet TCRdb's version contains in-frame clones alone and is incomplete. The data show around 2,000,000 clones, less than 95% seen once. Source material: naive CD8+ T cells sorted from blood. The receptor set was obtained from a man in his late teens or twenties in good health.

CDR3 amino acids: CASSFSGPTHYEQYF. CDR3 coding DNA: TGTGCCAGCAGTTTCTCTGGCCCCACGCACTATGAGCAGTACTTC. The genes are TRBV27 and TRBJ2-7; D unclear. Trimming took 3 bases from V and 7 from J, leaving 19 bases between them. Looked up from germline, CDR1 is MNHEY and CDR2 is SMNVEV (reference sequence). The CDR3 length is 15 residues.

This chain joins TRBV2 and TRBJ2-6; weak D call: TRBD2 (6 bases). Trimming removed 0 bases from V and 0 bases from J, with 9 bases in between. The germline gives CDR1 SNHLY, CDR2 FYNNEI. The length of the CDR3 is 17 residues. Written as DNA, the CDR3 is TGTGCCAGCAGTGAAGCGGGACTGACCTCTGGGGCCAACGTCCTGACTTTC. Residues: CASSEAGLTSGANVLTF.

This rearrangement joins TRBV7-9 to TRBJ2-7, with D unresolved. The CDR3 runs 15 residues. Germline V gives CDR1 SEHNR, CDR2 FQNEAQ (reference sequence). Between the trimmed V and J ends, which lost 5 bases and 0 bases, there was a span of 14 bases. The CDR3 coding sequence is TGTGCCAGCAGCCCTACAGTACTGAGCTCCTACGAGCAGTACTTC. It encodes CASSPTVLSSYEQYF.

The chain is built from TRBV13 and TRBJ2-1; 13 bases match TRBD2. Germline values: CDR1 PRHDT, CDR2 FYEKMQ (reference sequence). The CDR3 totals 15 residues. V was clipped by 1 base and J by 9 bases; unmatched bases: 3. The CDR3 region has the DNA TGTGCCAGCAGCTTAGAGAGACTAGCGGGAGGTGAGCAGTTCTTC. The encoded protein is CASSLERLAGGEQFF.

The chain links TRBV30 to TRBJ1-1, with D possibly being TRBD1 (5 bases). V gave up 4 bases and J gave up 6 bases, with 12 bases separating them. The CDR3 totals 12 residues. Germline-derived CDR1 and CDR2 are GTSNPN and SVGIG (reference sequence). The CDR3 nucleotides are TGTGCCTGGACCTCAGGGCCCCCTGAAGCTTTCTTT. Residues: CAWTSGPPEAFF.